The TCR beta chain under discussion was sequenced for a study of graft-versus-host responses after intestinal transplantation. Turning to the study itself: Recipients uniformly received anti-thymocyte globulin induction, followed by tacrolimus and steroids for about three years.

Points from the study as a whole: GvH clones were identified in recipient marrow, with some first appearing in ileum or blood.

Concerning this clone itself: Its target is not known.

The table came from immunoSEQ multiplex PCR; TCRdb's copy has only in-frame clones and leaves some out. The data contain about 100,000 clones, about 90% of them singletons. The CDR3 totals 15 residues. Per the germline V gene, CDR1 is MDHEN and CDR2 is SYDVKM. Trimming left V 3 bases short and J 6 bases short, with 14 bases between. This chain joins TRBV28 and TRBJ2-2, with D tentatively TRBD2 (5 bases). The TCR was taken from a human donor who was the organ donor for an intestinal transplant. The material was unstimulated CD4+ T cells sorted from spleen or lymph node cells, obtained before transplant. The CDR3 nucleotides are TGTGCCAGCAGTTTTGACCCGAGGGCAGCCGGGGAGCTGTTTTTT. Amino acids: CASSFDPRAAGELFF.